This T cell receptor beta chain was profiled in a study of shared clonotypes between healthy human individuals. As to this clone: What it recognizes is unknown. The germline gene is not matched at one end of the junction; a read error may be the cause.

This CDR3 contains 14 residues. From germline, CDR1 is MNHNS and CDR2 SASEGT. The material for each subset, its genomic DNA, was split evenly across several immunoSEQ plates. PBMC DNA, left unsorted, was sequenced on ten immunoSEQ deep assay plates. TCRdb keeps only in-frame clones here, not all; method: immunoSEQ multiplex PCR. Found here are about 490,000 clones, over 75% of them singletons; the top ten hold about 13%. Points from the study as a whole: Sequencing depth was expected to affect clonotype sharing among donors. What limited the represented genetic and exposure-history diversity was the small number of donors.

This receptor was identified in a woman between 40 and 55 years old in good health. Some clones in this sample may be carry-over from other donors' samples. The chain employs TRBV6-1 and TRBJ1-2; 8 positions agree with TRBD1. Sequenced input: PBMCs. CDR3 sequence reads: CAISENRGAYGYTF. The DNA for the CDR3 is TGTGCCATCAGTGAGAACAGGGGGGCCTATGGCTACACCTTC.